The rows below give T cell receptor beta chains drawn from one sample of a study of lymphopenia after photon versus proton radiotherapy. Repertoires were generated with immunoSEQ multiplex PCR, while TCRdb's copy carries only in-frame clones and drops some. The sample has 150,000 to 200,000 clones, 80% to 90% seen once. The source material was peripheral blood, sampled from a patient treated with photon-based radiotherapy. The receptor source for this set is a man aged 50 to 60 with gastric cancer. Each CDR3 is given with its conserved first and last residue. The order of the fields is J gene, D gene, clone size, V gene, CDR3 protein, CDR3 DNA. The D gene is left open where the match is weak. Clone size is shown for a subset of rows, as once, few, many or a class of expanded clone.

J gene: TRBJ2-5
D gene: TRBD1
clone size: NA
V gene: TRBV5-1
CDR3 protein: CASSLVAVGQGDRETQYF
CDR3 DNA: TGCGCCAGCAGCTTGGTAGCTGTCGGGCAGGGGGATCGAGAGACCCAGTACTTC

J gene: TRBJ2-3
D gene: TRBD1
clone size: NA
V gene: TRBV5-4
CDR3 protein: CASSPAQDRGPSRDTQYF
CDR3 DNA: TGTGCCAGCAGCCCGGCGCAGGACAGGGGCCCCTCTAGAGATACGCAGTATTTT

J gene: TRBJ1-5
D gene: NA
clone size: NA
V gene: TRBV15
CDR3 protein: CATSKTANQPQHF
CDR3 DNA: TGTGCCACCAGCAAGACGGCCAATCAGCCCCAGCATTTT

J gene: TRBJ2-7
D gene: TRBD1
clone size: NA
V gene: TRBV19
CDR3 protein: CASSTGTGYEQYF
CDR3 DNA: TGTGCCAGTAGTACTGGGACAGGCTACGAGCAGTACTTC

J gene: TRBJ2-1
D gene: NA
clone size: NA
V gene: TRBV2
CDR3 protein: CASSESDEQFF
CDR3 DNA: TGTGCCAGCAGTGAGAGTGATGAGCAGTTCTTC

J gene: TRBJ2-7
D gene: NA
clone size: NA
V gene: TRBV11-3
CDR3 protein: CASSLPGFDEQYF
CDR3 DNA: TGTGCCAGCAGCTTACCAGGGTTCGACGAGCAGTACTTC

J gene: TRBJ2-5
D gene: TRBD1
clone size: NA
V gene: TRBV18
CDR3 protein: CASSPGQQETQYF
CDR3 DNA: TGTGCCAGCTCACCGGGACAGCAAGAGACCCAGTACTTC

J gene: TRBJ1-2
D gene: TRBD1
clone size: NA
V gene: TRBV19
CDR3 protein: CASQDRANYGYTF
CDR3 DNA: TGTGCCAGTCAGGACAGGGCTAACTATGGCTACACCTTC

J gene: TRBJ2-7
D gene: TRBD2
clone size: NA
V gene: TRBV4-3
CDR3 protein: CASSQDASGSYEQYF
CDR3 DNA: TGCGCCAGCAGCCAAGACGCTAGCGGGAGTTACGAGCAGTACTTC

J gene: TRBJ2-7
D gene: TRBD2
clone size: NA
V gene: TRBV6-4
CDR3 protein: CASSDLLGTSGTYEQYF
CDR3 DNA: TGTGCCAGCAGTGACCTACTTGGGACTAGCGGGACCTACGAGCAGTACTTC

J gene: TRBJ2-7
D gene: NA
clone size: NA
V gene: TRBV5-1
CDR3 protein: CASSKTLAYEQYF
CDR3 DNA: TGCGCCAGCAGCAAGACCCTCGCCTACGAGCAGTACTTC

J gene: TRBJ2-5
D gene: TRBD1
clone size: NA
V gene: TRBV30
CDR3 protein: CAWSPGTAQETQYF
CDR3 DNA: TGTGCCTGGAGTCCCGGGACAGCACAAGAGACCCAGTACTTC

J gene: TRBJ1-2
D gene: NA
clone size: once
V gene: TRBV2
CDR3 protein: CASRRGAGGYTF
CDR3 DNA: TGTGCCAGCAGGCGGGGGGCTGGTGGCTACACCTTC

J gene: TRBJ2-3
D gene: TRBD2
clone size: NA
V gene: TRBV5-1
CDR3 protein: CASSLASGALTDTQYF
CDR3 DNA: TGCGCCAGCAGCTTGGCTAGCGGGGCCCTGACGGATACGCAGTATTTT

J gene: TRBJ2-3
D gene: TRBD2
clone size: NA
V gene: TRBV6-6
CDR3 protein: CASRLSGSGGTDTQYF
CDR3 DNA: TGTGCCAGCAGGCTTAGCGGGAGCGGTGGAACAGATACGCAGTATTTT

J gene: TRBJ2-7
D gene: NA
clone size: NA
V gene: TRBV4-2
CDR3 protein: CASSQRTTVSSAYEQYF
CDR3 DNA: TGTGCCAGCAGCCAAAGGACTACAGTGTCATCAGCTTACGAGCAGTACTTC

J gene: TRBJ2-1
D gene: TRBD2
clone size: NA
V gene: TRBV7-9
CDR3 protein: CASSLGLAGDEQFF
CDR3 DNA: TGTGCCAGCAGCTTAGGGCTAGCGGGAGATGAGCAGTTCTTC

J gene: TRBJ1-1
D gene: TRBD1
clone size: NA
V gene: TRBV28
CDR3 protein: CASRNRDRSYVNTEAFF
CDR3 DNA: TGTGCCAGCAGGAACCGGGACAGGTCTTATGTGAACACTGAAGCTTTCTTT

J gene: TRBJ2-5
D gene: NA
clone size: NA
V gene: TRBV18
CDR3 protein: CASSPGQETQYF
CDR3 DNA: TGTGCCAGCTCACCGGGCCAAGAGACCCAGTACTTC

J gene: TRBJ1-1
D gene: TRBD1
clone size: NA
V gene: TRBV6-5
CDR3 protein: CASSYTTTGKTEAFF
CDR3 DNA: TGTGCCAGCAGTTACACCACGACAGGGAAAACTGAAGCTTTCTTT

J gene: TRBJ1-1
D gene: TRBD1
clone size: NA
V gene: TRBV28
CDR3 protein: CASPGQGAAEAFF
CDR3 DNA: TGTGCCAGCCCCGGGCAGGGGGCGGCTGAAGCTTTCTTT

J gene: TRBJ1-5
D gene: TRBD1
clone size: NA
V gene: TRBV2
CDR3 protein: CASRGTGDQPQHF
CDR3 DNA: TGTGCCAGCAGGGGGACAGGGGATCAGCCCCAGCATTTT

J gene: TRBJ2-3
D gene: NA
clone size: NA
V gene: TRBV11-2
CDR3 protein: CASSLTTGDTQYF
CDR3 DNA: TGTGCCAGCAGCTTAACGACGGGGGATACGCAGTATTTT

J gene: TRBJ2-7
D gene: NA
clone size: NA
V gene: TRBV4-1
CDR3 protein: CASTITLRAYEQYF
CDR3 DNA: TGCGCCAGCACCATTACTTTGCGGGCCTACGAGCAGTACTTC

J gene: TRBJ1-4
D gene: NA
clone size: NA
V gene: TRBV10-3
CDR3 protein: CAISPAGARGEKLFF
CDR3 DNA: TGTGCCATCAGCCCCGCGGGGGCCCGTGGGGAAAAACTGTTTTTT

J gene: TRBJ1-2
D gene: NA
clone size: NA
V gene: TRBV25-1
CDR3 protein: CASSEYRATVDGYTF
CDR3 DNA: TGTGCCAGCAGTGAATATCGAGCGACAGTGGATGGCTACACCTTC

J gene: TRBJ2-6
D gene: NA
clone size: NA
V gene: TRBV5-1
CDR3 protein: CASSLASGANVLTF
CDR3 DNA: TGCGCCAGCAGCTTGGCCTCTGGGGCCAACGTCCTGACTTTC

J gene: TRBJ2-2
D gene: NA
clone size: once
V gene: TRBV18
CDR3 protein: CASSPDGASGELFF
CDR3 DNA: TGTGCCAGCTCACCGGATGGGGCCTCCGGGGAGCTGTTTTTT

J gene: TRBJ2-1
D gene: NA
clone size: NA
V gene: TRBV13
CDR3 protein: CASTRGLTDEQFF
CDR3 DNA: TGTGCCAGCACCAGGGGTCTGACGGATGAGCAGTTCTTC